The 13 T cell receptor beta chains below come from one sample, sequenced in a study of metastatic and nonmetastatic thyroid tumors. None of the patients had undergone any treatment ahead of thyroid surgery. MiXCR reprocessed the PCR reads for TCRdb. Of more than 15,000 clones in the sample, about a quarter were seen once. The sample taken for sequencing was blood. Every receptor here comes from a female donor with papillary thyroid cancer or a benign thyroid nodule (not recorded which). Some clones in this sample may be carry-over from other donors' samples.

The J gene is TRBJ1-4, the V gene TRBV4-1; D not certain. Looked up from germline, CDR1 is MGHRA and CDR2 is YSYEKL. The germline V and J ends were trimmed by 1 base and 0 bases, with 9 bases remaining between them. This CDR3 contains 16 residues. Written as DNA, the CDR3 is TGCGCCAGCAGCCAAGCTCGCCCGGCAACTAATGAAAAACTGTTTTTT. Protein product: CASSQARPATNEKLFF.

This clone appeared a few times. The CDR3 sequence is CASGLVPGLDTQYF. DNA for the CDR3: TGTGCTAGTGGTTTGGTCCCGGGTTTGGATACGCAGTATTTT. The chain couples TRBV12-5 to TRBJ2-3, with unresolved D. This CDR3 spans 14 amino acids. The V and J ends lost 0 bases and 6 bases respectively, with 10 bases between them. The germline V gene has CDR1 LGHNT and CDR2 FRNRAP.

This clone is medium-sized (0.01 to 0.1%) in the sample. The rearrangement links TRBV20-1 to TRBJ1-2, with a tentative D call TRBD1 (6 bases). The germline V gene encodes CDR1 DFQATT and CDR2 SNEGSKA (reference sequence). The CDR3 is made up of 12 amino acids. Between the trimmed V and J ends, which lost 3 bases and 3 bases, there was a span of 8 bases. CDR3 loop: CSARGADYGYTF. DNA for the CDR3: TGCAGTGCTAGGGGGGCCGACTATGGCTACACCTTC.

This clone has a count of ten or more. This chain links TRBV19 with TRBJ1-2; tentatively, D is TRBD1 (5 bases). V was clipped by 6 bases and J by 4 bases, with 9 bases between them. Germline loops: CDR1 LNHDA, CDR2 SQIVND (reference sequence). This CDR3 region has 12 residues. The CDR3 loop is CASSEGTYGYTF. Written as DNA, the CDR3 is TGTGCCAGTAGCGAGGGGACCTATGGCTACACCTTC.

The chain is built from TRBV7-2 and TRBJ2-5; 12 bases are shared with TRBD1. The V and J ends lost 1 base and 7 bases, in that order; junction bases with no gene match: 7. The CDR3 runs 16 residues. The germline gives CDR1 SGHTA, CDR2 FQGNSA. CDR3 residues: CASSLVGTGGIGTQYF. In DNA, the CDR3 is TGTGCCAGCAGCTTAGTGGGGACAGGGGGCATTGGGACCCAGTACTTC. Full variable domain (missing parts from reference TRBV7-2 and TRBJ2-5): GAGVSQSPSNKVTEKGKDVELRCDPISGHTALYWYRQSLGQGLEFLIYFQGNSAPDKSGLPSDRFSAERTGGSVSTLTIQRTQQEDSAVYLCASSLVGTGGIGTQYFGPGTRLLVL.

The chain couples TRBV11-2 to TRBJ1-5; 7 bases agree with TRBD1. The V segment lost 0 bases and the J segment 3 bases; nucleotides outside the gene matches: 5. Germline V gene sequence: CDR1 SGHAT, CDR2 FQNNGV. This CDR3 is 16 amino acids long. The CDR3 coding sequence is TGTGCCAGCAGCTTAGAGTTACAGGGGCCCAATCAGCCCCAGCATTTT. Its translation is CASSLELQGPNQPQHF.

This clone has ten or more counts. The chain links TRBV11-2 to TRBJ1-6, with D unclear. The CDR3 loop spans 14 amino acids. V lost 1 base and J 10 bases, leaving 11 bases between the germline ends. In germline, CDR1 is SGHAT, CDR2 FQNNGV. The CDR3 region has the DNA TGTGCCAGCAGCTTAGGGACCCCGGGGTCACCCCTCCACTTT. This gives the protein CASSLGTPGSPLHF.

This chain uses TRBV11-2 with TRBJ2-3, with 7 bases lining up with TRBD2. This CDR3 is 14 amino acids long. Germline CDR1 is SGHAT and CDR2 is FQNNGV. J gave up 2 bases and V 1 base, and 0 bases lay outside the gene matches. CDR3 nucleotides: TGTGCCAGCAGCTTAGGGGACTACACAGATACGCAGTATTTT. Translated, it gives CASSLGDYTDTQYF.

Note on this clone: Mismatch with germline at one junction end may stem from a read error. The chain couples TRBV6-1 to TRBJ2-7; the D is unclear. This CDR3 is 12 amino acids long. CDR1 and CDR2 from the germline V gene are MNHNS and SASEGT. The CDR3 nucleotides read TGTGCCAACAGTCAAGTGGTTTACGAGCAGTACTTT. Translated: CANSQVVYEQYF.

This chain's CDR3 is CSAYPGTGKDEQYF. The DNA for the CDR3 is TGCAGTGCTTATCCCGGGACAGGGAAAGATGAGCAGTACTTC. This chain links TRBV20-1 with TRBJ2-7; 9 bases match TRBD1. The CDR3 length is 14 residues. V gave up 5 bases and J gave up 7 bases; unmatched junction bases: 12. CDR1 and CDR2 (germline): DFQATT, SNEGSKA (reference sequence).

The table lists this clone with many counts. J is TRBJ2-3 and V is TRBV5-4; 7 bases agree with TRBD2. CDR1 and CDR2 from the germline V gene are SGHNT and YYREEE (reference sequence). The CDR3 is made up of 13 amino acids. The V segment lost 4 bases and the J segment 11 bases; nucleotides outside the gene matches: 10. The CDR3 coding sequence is TGTGCCAGCAGCCCAGTAAGCGGGAATGGGCAGTATTTT. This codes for CASSPVSGNGQYF.

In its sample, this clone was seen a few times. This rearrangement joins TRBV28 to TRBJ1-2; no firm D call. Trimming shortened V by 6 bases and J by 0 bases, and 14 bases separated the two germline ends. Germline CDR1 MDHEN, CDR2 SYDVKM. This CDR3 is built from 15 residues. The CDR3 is CASSLPRGPNYGYTF. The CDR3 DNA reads TGTGCCAGCAGCCTTCCCCGGGGTCCTAACTATGGCTACACCTTC.

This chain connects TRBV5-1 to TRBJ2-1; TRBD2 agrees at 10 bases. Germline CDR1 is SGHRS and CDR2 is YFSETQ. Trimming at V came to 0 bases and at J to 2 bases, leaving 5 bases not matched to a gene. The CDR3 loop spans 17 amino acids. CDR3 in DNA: TGCGCCAGCAGCTTGGATGTAGCGGGAGGCCCCTACAATGAGCAGTTCTTC. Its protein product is CASSLDVAGGPYNEQFF. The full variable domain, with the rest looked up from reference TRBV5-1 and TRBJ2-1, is KAGVTQTPRYLIKTRGQQVTLSCSPISGHRSVSWYQQTPGQGLQFLFEYFSETQRNKGNFPGRFSGRQFSNSRSEMNVSTLELGDSALYLCASSLDVAGGPYNEQFFGPGTRLTVL.